The 20 T cell receptor beta chains below come from one sample, sequenced in a study of cytomegalovirus exposure and HLA in healthy donors. Vbeta (60) and Jbeta (13) primers were used in the PCR. Measured with immunoSEQ multiplex PCR; TCRdb has only the in-frame clones, and not every one. The sample has more than 80,000 clones; about 89% are singletons. The sequenced sample consisted of PBMCs. These receptors originate from a man aged 25 to 40 in good health and CMV-seropositive.

The chain combines TRBV5-1 with TRBJ2-7, with 7 bases lining up with TRBD1. CDR1 is SGHRS and CDR2 is YFSETQ in the germline V gene. V dropped 4 bases and J dropped 2; count of bases not matched to a gene: 15. The CDR3 totals 17 residues. The CDR3 nucleotides read TGCGCCAGCAGCCATAGACAGGGACCCCATAACACCTACGAGCAGTACTTC. Amino acid sequence: CASSHRQGPHNTYEQYF. Looking up the rest from reference TRBV5-1 and TRBJ2-7 gives the full variable domain: KAGVTQTPRYLIKTRGQQVTLSCSPISGHRSVSWYQQTPGQGLQFLFEYFSETQRNKGNFPGRFSGRQFSNSRSEMNVSTLELGDSALYLCASSHRQGPHNTYEQYFGPGTRLTVT.

The chain carries TRBV27 and TRBJ2-1; 8 bases match TRBD1. CDR3 length: 14 amino acids. With V trimmed by 3 bases and J by 7 bases, 5 bases remained unmatched. Germline V gene lookup returns CDR1 MNHEY and CDR2 SMNVEV (reference sequence). The CDR3 sequence: CASSFSRGPNEQFF. In nucleotides, the CDR3 is TGTGCCAGCAGTTTTAGCAGGGGGCCGAATGAGCAGTTCTTC.

The chain links TRBV9 to TRBJ1-4; D not resolved. Germline V CDR1 and CDR2: SGDLS, YYNGEE. The V and J ends lost 1 base and 4 bases respectively, with 11 bases between them. The CDR3 loop spans 15 amino acids. The CDR3 sequence is CASSVSAGYNEKLFF. The CDR3 nucleotides are TGTGCCAGCAGCGTATCGGCAGGATATAATGAAAAACTGTTTTTT. The whole variable domain, remainder taken from reference TRBV9 and TRBJ1-4, is DSGVTQTPKHLITATGQRVTLRCSPRSGDLSVYWYQQSLDQGLQFLIQYYNGEERAKGNILERFSAQQFPDLHSELNLSSLELGDSALYFCASSVSAGYNEKLFFGSGTQLSVL.

This rearrangement joins TRBV5-1 to TRBJ2-3; D not resolved. V lost 1 base and J 3 bases, leaving 9 bases between the germline ends. Per germline, CDR1 SGHRS and CDR2 YFSETQ. The length of the CDR3 is 14 residues. The DNA for the CDR3 is TGCGCCAGCAGCTTGCCCAAACAGACAGATACGCAGTATTTT. Translated, it gives CASSLPKQTDTQYF.

CDR3 sequence reads: CASSYGTSGVSYEQYF. CDR3 DNA sequence: TGTGCCAGCAGTTACGGGACTAGCGGGGTTTCCTACGAGCAGTACTTC. The chain joins TRBV6-5 to TRBJ2-7; 13 bases match TRBD2. Germline V gene data show CDR1 as MNHEY and CDR2 as SVGAGI. Losses at the gene ends were 2 bases for V and 1 base for J; bases not matched to a gene: 2. This CDR3 spans 16 amino acids.

V is TRBV10-3 and J is TRBJ2-1; 9 bases fit TRBD2. The J segment lost 9 bases and the V segment lost 7 bases, leaving 10 bases of the junction unmatched. Germline V gene sequence: CDR1 ENHRY, CDR2 SYGVKD. The CDR3 spans 14 residues. Written as DNA, the CDR3 is TGTGCCATCAATGATGCGGGAGGGCCCGGTGAGCAGTTCTTC. It is translated as CAINDAGGPGEQFF.

This chain connects TRBV28 to TRBJ2-7; TRBD1 is a possible D gene (5 bases). This CDR3 contains 15 residues. Germline CDR1 reads MDHEN; CDR2 reads SYDVKM. The V end lost 3 bases, the J end lost 0 bases, and 12 bases lay between the germline ends. The CDR3 DNA is TGTGCCAGCAGTTTGGGTCAGGGCAGCTCCTACGAGCAGTACTTC. The encoded protein is CASSLGQGSSYEQYF.

The rearrangement links TRBV4-1 to TRBJ2-1, with D maybe TRBD2 (5 bases). Germline assignment: CDR1 MGHRA and CDR2 YSYEKL. The V and J ends lost 4 bases and 6 bases respectively, with 25 bases between them. This CDR3 comprises 18 residues. This CDR3 reads CASSPTNKRRTKANEQFF. For the CDR3, the DNA is TGCGCCAGCAGCCCGACCAACAAGCGGAGGACGAAAGCCAATGAGCAGTTCTTC.

This clone was seen just once. The rearrangement links TRBV5-1 to TRBJ1-2; a weak D match, TRBD1 (6 bases). Germline values: CDR1 SGHRS, CDR2 YFSETQ. V was trimmed by 5 bases and J by 3 bases, leaving 8 bases between them. The CDR3 sequence is 12 residues long. Here the CDR3 reads CASRDRDYGYTF. In DNA form, the CDR3 reads TGCGCCAGCAGGGACAGAGACTATGGCTACACCTTC.

This clone was picked up one time. The rearrangement joins TRBV5-1 to TRBJ2-7; 8 nucleotides line up with TRBD1. V was pared by 0 bases and J by 2 bases, with 4 bases of the junction left unmatched. The CDR3 spans 15 residues. The germline V gene has CDR1 SGHRS and CDR2 YFSETQ. DNA of the CDR3: TGCGCCAGCAGCTTGGAGGACAGGGTTGCCTACGAGCAGTACTTC. Translated, it gives CASSLEDRVAYEQYF.

The chain is built from TRBV19 and TRBJ2-7; the D is unclear. The CDR3 covers 14 residues. V lost 3 bases and J lost 2, with 11 bases in between. CDR1 is LNHDA, CDR2 SQIVND, per germline (reference sequence). The CDR3 coding sequence is TGTGCCAGTAGTATGAGTCTTCCCCCCTACGAGCAGTACTTC. Translation: CASSMSLPPYEQYF.

CDR3 nucleotides: TGCGCCAGCAGCCACCCAGGGGTAAGGTACAATGAGCAGTTCTTC. Protein: CASSHPGVRYNEQFF. The chain links TRBV4-1 to TRBJ2-1; a possible D gene is TRBD1 (6 bases). The germline gives CDR1 MGHRA, CDR2 YSYEKL. The CDR3 totals 15 residues. The V end lost 3 bases, the J end lost 4 bases, and 13 bases lay between the germline ends.

With regard to this clone: The junction does not match germline at one end; this may be a read error. The chain couples TRBV2 to TRBJ1-2; maybe TRBD1 (5 bases). This CDR3 contains 14 residues. Germline assignment: CDR1 SNHLY and CDR2 FYNNEI. DNA of the CDR3: TGTGCCAGCAGGGAAGGAACAGGCATCGGTGGCTACACCTTC. It codes for CASREGTGIGGYTF.

This sequence joins TRBV9 and TRBJ1-1; maybe TRBD1 (6 bases). Trimming removed 0 bases at V and 5 bases at J, with 14 bases between. Germline-derived CDR1 and CDR2 are SGDLS and YYNGEE. The CDR3 is made up of 15 amino acids. The CDR3 loop reads CASSVGRGARTEAFF. The CDR3 DNA sequence: TGTGCCAGCAGCGTAGGCCGGGGGGCGAGGACTGAAGCTTTCTTT.

The V call is TRBV30, the J call TRBJ1-2; TRBD1 aligns across 12 bases. CDR1 is GTSNPN and CDR2 is SVGIG in the germline V gene (reference sequence). This CDR3 region has 16 residues. After removal of 7 bases from V and 4 bases from J, the junction contained 13 bases not matched to a gene. The CDR3 DNA is TGTGCCTACTATGAAGCCGGGACAGGGGGCTTCTATGGCTACACCTTC. This translates into CAYYEAGTGGFYGYTF.

The chain is built from TRBV6-5 and TRBJ2-5, with TRBD1 as a possible D gene (6 bases). CDR3 length: 16 amino acids. V lost 2 bases to trimming and J lost 1 base, with 14 bases between them. CDR1 MNHEY and CDR2 SVGAGI come from the germline V gene. CDR3 residues: CASSYSIDRSQETQYF. The CDR3 coding sequence is TGTGCCAGCAGTTACAGTATAGACAGGTCCCAAGAGACCCAGTACTTC.

The chain has TRBV5-1 and TRBJ1-3; D gene uncertain. The germline V gene has CDR1 SGHRS and CDR2 YFSETQ. Trimming stripped 5 bases from V and 0 bases from J, with 9 bases between. CDR3 length equals 14 residues. The DNA of the CDR3 is TGCGCCAGCAGGTTCGAGGGCTCTGGAAACACCATATATTTT. Translated, it gives CASRFEGSGNTIYF.

The chain links TRBV4-1 to TRBJ2-1; 11 nucleotides agree with TRBD2. Trimming removed 4 bases from V and 0 bases from J; junction bases left unmatched: 5. Per germline, CDR1 MGHRA and CDR2 YSYEKL. The CDR3 is 17 residues long. CDR3 coding DNA: TGCGCCAGCAGCCGGGCTAGCGGGAGGAGCTCCTACAATGAGCAGTTCTTC. Translating it yields CASSRASGRSSYNEQFF.

The V gene is TRBV27, the J gene TRBJ1-1, with 7 bases that match TRBD1. Germline values: CDR1 MNHEY, CDR2 SMNVEV (reference sequence). The CDR3 has 15 residues. Trimming at V came to 7 bases and at J to 2 bases, leaving 10 bases not matched to a gene. CDR3 DNA: TGTGCCAGCACCGTTCGGGCAGGGGGAAACACTGAAGCTTTCTTT. Translating gives CASTVRAGGNTEAFF.

The J gene is TRBJ1-5, the V gene TRBV25-1; D ambiguous. This CDR3 is built from 13 residues. V lost 4 bases and J lost 0, with 4 bases in between. The germline V gene has CDR1 MGHDK and CDR2 SYGVNS. The CDR3 nucleotides are TGTGCCAGCAGTGTCGGTAGCAATCAGCCCCAGCATTTT. Translated: CASSVGSNQPQHF.